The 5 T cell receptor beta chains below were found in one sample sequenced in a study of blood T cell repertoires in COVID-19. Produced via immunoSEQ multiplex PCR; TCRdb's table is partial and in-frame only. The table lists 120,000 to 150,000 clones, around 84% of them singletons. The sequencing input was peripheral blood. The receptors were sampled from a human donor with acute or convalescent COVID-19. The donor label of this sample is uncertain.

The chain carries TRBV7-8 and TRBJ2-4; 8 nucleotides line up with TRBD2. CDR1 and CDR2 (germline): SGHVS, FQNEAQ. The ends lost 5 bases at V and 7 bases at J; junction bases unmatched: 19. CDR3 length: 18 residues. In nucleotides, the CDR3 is TGTGCCAGCAGCCTCCTCGGATTATCGGGGGGGATGAAGAACATTCAGTACTTC. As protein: CASSLLGLSGGMKNIQYF.

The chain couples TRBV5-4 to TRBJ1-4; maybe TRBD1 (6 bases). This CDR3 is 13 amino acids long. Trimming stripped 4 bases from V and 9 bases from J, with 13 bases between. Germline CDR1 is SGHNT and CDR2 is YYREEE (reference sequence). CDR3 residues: CASSPRGQKKLFF. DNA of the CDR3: TGTGCCAGCAGCCCCCGTGGACAGAAAAAACTGTTTTTT.

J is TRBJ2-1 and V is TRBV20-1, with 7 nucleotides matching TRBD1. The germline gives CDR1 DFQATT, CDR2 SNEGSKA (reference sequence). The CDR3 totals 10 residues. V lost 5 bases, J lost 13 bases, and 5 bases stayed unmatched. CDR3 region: CSAGDSEQFF. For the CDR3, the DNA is TGCAGTGCTGGGGACAGTGAACAGTTCTTC.

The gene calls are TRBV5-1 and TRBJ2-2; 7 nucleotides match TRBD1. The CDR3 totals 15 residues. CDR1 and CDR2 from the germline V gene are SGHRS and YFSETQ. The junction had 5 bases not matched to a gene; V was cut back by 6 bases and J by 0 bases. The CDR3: CASIPGTANTGELFF. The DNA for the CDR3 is TGCGCCAGCATTCCCGGGACAGCGAACACCGGGGAGCTGTTTTTT.

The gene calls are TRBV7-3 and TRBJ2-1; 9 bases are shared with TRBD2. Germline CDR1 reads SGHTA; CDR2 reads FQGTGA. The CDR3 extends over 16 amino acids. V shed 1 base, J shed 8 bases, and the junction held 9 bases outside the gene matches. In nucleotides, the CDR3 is TGTGCCAGCAGCTTAAGGTTTAGCGGGGGTAGACATGAGCAGTTCTTC. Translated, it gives CASSLRFSGGRHEQFF.